This note documents a single TCR beta chain sequence. This sample stems from a study of sequential checkpoint blockade in melanoma. Study in general: After both sequences, patients received maintenance nivolumab.

Specified treatment: randomized to nivolumab then ipilimumab (arm A) or the reverse (arm B). The protocol was immunoSEQ multiplex PCR, while the TCRdb copy is restricted to in-frame clones and leaves out a portion. Of some 22,000 clones listed, around 26% are singletons. There are 13 residues in the CDR3. V was trimmed by 7 bases and J by 6 bases, leaving 15 bases between them. CDR1 LNHDA and CDR2 SQIVND come from the germline V gene (reference sequence). This receptor was taken from a human donor with melanoma. The sample consisted of tumor tissue (inferred from file names), taken from a patient given nivolumab and ipilimumab in sequence. The rearrangement joins TRBV19 to TRBJ1-2; D is possibly TRBD1 (5 bases). CDR3 protein: CASKRGMGDGYTF. CDR3 nucleotide sequence: TGTGCCAGTAAAAGGGGAATGGGCGATGGCTACACCTTC.